This T cell receptor beta chain was documented in a study of blood T cell repertoires in COVID-19. Turning to the study itself: From the United States, Italy and Spain came samples of acute and convalescent COVID-19. Nucleic acid was either cDNA or gDNA, and it came from T cells, B-cell-depleted T cells, or PBMCs.

Profiled with immunoSEQ multiplex PCR; TCRdb holds only in-frame clones, not every one. The sample records some 150,000 clones, under 90% being singletons. Individuals drawn from 24 US areas were about 18 to 100 years old. Self-reported history from a screening survey and questionnaire set each donor's cohort. Germline V CDR1 and CDR2: SNHLY, FYNNEI. The CDR3 loop spans 15 amino acids. Trimming cost V 7 bases and J 0 bases, with 15 bases left between them. Sequenced input: PBMCs or T cells enriched from blood (not recorded which). V is TRBV2 and J is TRBJ1-2; tentatively, D is TRBD1 (6 bases). This sequence originates from a woman under 30 who had been exposed to COVID-19. CDR3 region: CASNLQGMANYGYTF. CDR3 bases: TGTGCCAGCAATTTACAGGGAATGGCTAACTATGGCTACACCTTC.